The rows below give T cell receptor beta chains drawn from one sample of a study of T cell clusters in autoimmune cytopenias. After re-calling the multiplex PCR reads, TCRdb lists one entry per CDR3 protein, DNA absent. Found here are roughly 4,700 distinct CDR3 sequences; the top ten clones hold 15%. The same data also went into a second study, on T cell repertoires in aging, cancer and after chemotherapy.

The sample consisted of peripheral blood. These receptors were taken from a human donor in good health. Both conserved end residues are part of each CDR3. The listing skips clone size in some rows; elsewhere it reads once, few, many or a size class.

size	V	J	CDR3
medium-sized	TRBV6-2/TRBV6-3	TRBJ2-3	CASSYGASTDTQYF
medium-sized	TRBV27	TRBJ1-3	CASSSPPNTIYF
large	TRBV29-1	TRBJ2-2	CSVRQGPMAGELFF
.	TRBV12-3/TRBV12-4	TRBJ1-2	CASSGRATNYGYTF
.	TRBV5-6	TRBJ2-7	CASSWYNRDTYEQYF
.	TRBV13	TRBJ2-7	CASRWRAPGGDEQYF
medium-sized	TRBV5-4	TRBJ2-7	CASSLHISLEQYF
.	TRBV28	TRBJ2-7	CASSYHGGGYEQYF
.	TRBV27	TRBJ1-5	CASTPEPNQPQHF
large	TRBV19	TRBJ2-1	CASSIGDRGHNEQFF
medium-sized	TRBV6-5	TRBJ2-5	CASRRGTGVETQYF
.	TRBV7-9	TRBJ1-4	CASSLQQGSEKLFF
medium-sized	TRBV6-5	TRBJ1-1	CASRQRSSWPAEAFF
.	TRBV6-1	TRBJ1-4	CASSEKISGFNEKLFF
.	TRBV19	TRBJ1-1	CASSMGGAREAFF